This entry is about one T cell receptor (beta chain). This clonotype was detected many times. Its binding antigen is unknown. Qualities for individual bases were not recorded, and no much larger clone is one base off. From its cysteine to its phenylalanine, the CDR3 spans 15 amino acids. Only the CDR3 DNA stays, 45 bases, in frame from base 1. The germline V gene gives CDR1 as ENHRY and CDR2 as SYGVKD. V and J are truncated by 3 bases and 5 bases respectively, leaving an intervening sequence of 13 bases. Library preparation employed PCR. The sequencer listed for this sample is Illumina HiSeq 2500. TCR library preparation used molecular barcoding, with unique molecular identifiers applied to normalize quantification of the TCRbeta repertoire. TCRdb redid the processing of the public reads, applying fastp at Q25 and MiXCR, and retained in-frame beta chains. Merged by CDR3 protein, the rows form single entries marked with the most common genes and DNA. Recorded for this sample are 190,000 or so distinct CDR3 sequences; roughly 7.5% of them occurred a single time. 3% to 3.5% of the sample is held by the ten biggest clonotypes.

This specimen belongs to a study of T-cell reconstitution after alpha-beta-depleted transplantation in children (dated by TCRdb to 2016 to 2017). At the level of the whole study: T-cell immune reconstitution after TCRalphabeta/CD19-depleted allogeneic hematopoietic cell transplantation in children was quantitatively tracked in the study by means of TCR repertoire profiling.

This receptor chain uses TRBV10-3 and TRBJ2-2; a tentative D match to TRBD1 spans 5 bases. This clonotype was obtained from a human donor who donated a stem cell graft to a child with Wiskott-Aldrich syndrome. The source material was PBMCs from the stem cell graft donor, sampled from the stem cell graft. CDR3 protein: CAISDPGLKTGELFF. The sequenced DNA is TGTGCCATCAGTGACCCAGGGCTGAAGACCGGGGAGCTGTTTTTT.